This T cell receptor (beta chain) was found in a study of shared clonotypes between healthy human individuals (dated by TCRdb to about 2020). Regarding the complete study: The cohort comprised a couple of women and a few men aged 18 to 49 years. For each donor, three plates each were used for CD4 naive and CD4 memory, two plates were used for CD8 naive, and one plate was used for CD8 memory. Blood TCR repertoires of five healthy adults were deeply sequenced to estimate repertoire size and the extent of clonotype sharing between individuals. To increase sequencing depth and limit assay-specific biases, different laboratories used diverse techniques to prepare libraries and sequence TCR repertoires. Per donor, leukapheresis produced somewhere between about 0.85 and 9.5 billion PBMCs.

For this clone: It has no known antigen specificity. No clone much larger than this one lies a single base away; base qualities are absent.

Its CDR3 holds 16 amino acids, cysteine through phenylalanine. The entry retains the CDR3 DNA only, 48 bases that are in frame from base 1. Trimming removed 4 bases from V and 4 bases from J; the gene matches leave 10 bases unexplained. According to the germline V gene, CDR1 reads MDHEN and CDR2 reads SYDVKM. TCR CDR3 regions were amplified from genomic DNA by multiplex PCR using the deep immunoSEQ assay. Genomic DNA extracted from each cell subset was distributed evenly over all wells of several immunoSEQ 96-well plates, and each plate served as one replicate. For sorted subsets, each replicate PCR was loaded with about 200 ng genomic DNA, equivalent to 30,000 or so T cell genomes. Purified libraries were measured with a Qubit 3.0 fluorometer, size-checked on a Bioanalyzer 2100, and measured again with the KAPA Library Quantification kit. Each immunoSEQ 96-well plate was sequenced on its own single-read 150-cycle Illumina NextSeq 550 flow cell. The authors processed their data as follows. Because the immunoSEQ output included only junctional sequences and no quality scores, the filtering could not be the same as the filtering used for full-length reads. Sequences were annotated with PyIR, a Python wrapper for IgBLAST v1.9, using IMGT germline references to assign V/J genes and CDR3. Reads were removed for weak V/J assignments (E-value above 1e-6), missing CDR3, stop codons, out-of-frame junctions, or ambiguous translated residues. V3J clonotypes were defined by identical inferred V gene, J gene, and CDR3 amino acid sequence. The percentage overlap between two repertoires was calculated by dividing the number of shared unique clonotypes by the size of the smaller repertoire. Three approaches were used to assess repertoire richness: RTK rarefaction, the Chao1 estimator, and Recon v2.1 estimates of unobserved clonotypes. OLGA was used to compute generation probabilities for all TCRbeta clonotypes that the gDNA method yielded from a few donors. Entries here come from immuneACCESS through TCRdb and include only in-frame sequences with V and J called. Some clones fail to appear in such tables; in the studies checked, an unresolved V gene covers under half of the shortfall, and the cause of the remainder is unknown. V and J calls and clone size follow that table, whereas D and trimming were derived from the DNA. This sample lists millions of clones; approximately 94% were detected once. Roughly 0.13% of the sample is held by the ten biggest clonotypes.

The full study reports these points: Sampling was restricted to blood, and TCR repertoires in tissue are likely to differ from TCR repertoires in blood. Based on pairwise subsampling, the degree of clonotype sharing among donors was expected to be affected by sequencing depth. Naive subsets generally had larger estimated clonotype richness than memory subsets. Even with the large sequencing depth, rarefaction of the sorted-subset datasets indicated that sequencing was incomplete. Higher generation probabilities were observed for clonotypes shared by all four sorted-subset donors than for non-shared clonotypes. Across a handful of donors, approximately 4.9% of naive CD4, roughly 3.3% of naive CD8, around 2.1% of memory CD4, and roughly 0.4% of memory CD8 clonotypes were shared. The small number of donors limited the genetic and exposure-history diversity represented.

Donors were healthy HIV-negative adults with no recently reported acute infections or vaccinations. All donors were Caucasian adults living in Nashville, Tennessee, USA. CD4+ T cells were enriched by magnetic negative selection, after which naive cells were positively selected on CD45RA and the negative fraction was taken as the memory subset. Blood was obtained by leukapheresis, after which PBMCs were separated by Ficoll-Histopaque density gradient centrifugation and cryopreserved in liquid nitrogen vapor phase. Purity and quantity of every magnetically sorted T cell population were checked by analytical flow cytometry. Genomic DNA was isolated from each sorted fraction and quantified by UV absorbance on a Nanodrop 2000c.

Recombination linked TRBV28 to TRBJ1-3; TRBD1 lines up with 7 middle nucleotides. The sample taken for sequencing was naive CD4+ T cells sorted from blood. In the paper's terms, the cell subset or site label means: CD45RA+ positively selected. The receptor was isolated from a young man in good health. The CDR3 reads as follows: CASSSPGRGGGNTIYF. The sequenced DNA: TGTGCCAGCAGTTCCCCCGGCAGGGGGGGCGGAAACACCATATATTTT.